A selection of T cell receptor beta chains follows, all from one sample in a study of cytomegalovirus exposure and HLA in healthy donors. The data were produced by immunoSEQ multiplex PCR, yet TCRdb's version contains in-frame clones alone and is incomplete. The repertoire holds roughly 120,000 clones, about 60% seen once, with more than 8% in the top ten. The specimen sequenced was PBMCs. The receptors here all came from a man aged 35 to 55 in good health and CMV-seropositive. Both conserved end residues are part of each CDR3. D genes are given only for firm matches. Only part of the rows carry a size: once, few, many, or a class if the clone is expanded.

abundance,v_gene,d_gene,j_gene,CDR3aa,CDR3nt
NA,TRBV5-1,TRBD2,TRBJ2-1,CASSIRGDATGEQFF,TGCGCCAGCAGCATCCGGGGGGACGCCACCGGTGAGCAGTTCTTC
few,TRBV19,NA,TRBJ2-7,CASSPGQGEQYF,TGTGCCAGTAGTCCCGGGCAGGGCGAGCAGTACTTC
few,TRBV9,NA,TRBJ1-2,CASSVREGEGYTF,TGTGCCAGCAGCGTTAGGGAGGGAGAGGGCTACACCTTC
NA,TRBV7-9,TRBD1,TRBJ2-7,CASSNGQGLSYEQYF,TGTGCCAGCAGCAACGGACAGGGCCTTTCTTACGAGCAGTACTTC
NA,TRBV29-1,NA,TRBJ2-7,CSVSGQLPSYEQYF,TGCAGCGTTAGTGGACAGCTTCCCTCCTACGAGCAGTACTTC
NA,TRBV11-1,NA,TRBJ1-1,CASTLTTNTEAFF,TGTGCCAGCACCTTGACTACGAACACTGAAGCTTTCTTT
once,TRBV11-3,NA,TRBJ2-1,CASSWGVGVGEQFF,TGTGCCAGCAGCTGGGGGGTAGGGGTGGGTGAGCAGTTCTTC
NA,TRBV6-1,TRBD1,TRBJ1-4,CASSESGQPSEKLFF,TGTGCCAGCAGTGAATCGGGACAGCCGTCTGAAAAACTGTTTTTT
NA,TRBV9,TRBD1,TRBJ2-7,CASSGTAEGHEQYF,TGTGCCAGCAGTGGGACAGCCGAGGGCCACGAGCAGTACTTC
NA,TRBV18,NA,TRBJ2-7,CASSILEGPIDEQYF,TGTGCCAGCTCTATCCTGGAGGGCCCAATCGACGAGCAGTACTTC
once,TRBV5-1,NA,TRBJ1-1,CASSLDTMNTEAFF,TGCGCCAGCAGCTTGGACACCATGAACACTGAAGCTTTCTTT
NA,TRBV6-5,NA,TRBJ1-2,CASAGRLPKGYGYTF,TGTGCCAGCGCCGGGAGACTTCCAAAGGGTTATGGCTACACCTTC
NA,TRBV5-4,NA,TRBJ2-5,CASSLAGRETQYF,TGTGCCAGCAGCTTGGCAGGGCGAGAGACCCAGTACTTC
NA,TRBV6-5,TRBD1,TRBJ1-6,CASRAHQGADSPLHF,TGTGCCAGCAGGGCCCACCAGGGGGCAGATTCACCCCTCCACTTT
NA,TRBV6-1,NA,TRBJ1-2,CASSEGRGPGYTF,TGTGCCAGCAGTGAAGGCAGGGGCCCTGGCTACACCTTC
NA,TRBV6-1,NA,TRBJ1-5,CASSEENRARNQPQHF,TGTGCCAGCAGTGAGGAGAACAGGGCGCGCAATCAGCCCCAGCATTTT
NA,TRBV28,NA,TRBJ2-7,CASSLVGGSYEQYF,TGTGCCAGCAGCCTTGTGGGGGGATCCTACGAGCAGTACTTC
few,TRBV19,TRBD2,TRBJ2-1,CASSRISGGAGSYNEQFF,TGTGCCAGTAGTCGGATTAGCGGGGGGGCGGGATCCTACAATGAGCAGTTCTTC
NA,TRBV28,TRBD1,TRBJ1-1,CASSLTGGWNTEAFF,TGTGCCAGCAGTTTAACAGGGGGATGGAACACTGAAGCTTTCTTT
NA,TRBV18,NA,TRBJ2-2,CASRHGGQNTGELFF,TGTGCCAGCCGACACGGGGGGCAGAACACCGGGGAGCTGTTTTTT
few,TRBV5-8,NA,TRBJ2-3,CASRRGADTDTQYF,TGTGCCAGCAGAAGGGGCGCGGACACAGATACGCAGTATTTT
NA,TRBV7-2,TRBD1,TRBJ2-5,CASSGTVQETQYF,TGTGCCAGCAGCGGGACAGTACAAGAGACCCAGTACTTC
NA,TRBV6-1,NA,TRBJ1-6,CASSDFFETGILHSPLHF,TGTGCCAGCAGTGATTTCTTCGAGACTGGCATACTTCATTCACCCCTCCACTTT
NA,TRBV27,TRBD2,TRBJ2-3,CASTLLGLAGGDTQYF,TGTGCCAGCACTCTGCTGGGACTAGCGGGAGGAGATACGCAGTATTTT
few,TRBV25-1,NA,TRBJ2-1,CASSEGWGRSHEQFF,TGTGCCAGCAGTGAAGGGTGGGGCCGGAGCCATGAGCAGTTCTTC